A selection of T cell receptor beta chains follows, all from one sample in a study of blood T cell repertoires in COVID-19. Profiling relied on immunoSEQ multiplex PCR, and the TCRdb table lists in-frame clones only, not all of them. The repertoire holds over 200,000 clones, with about four fifths as singletons. The sequenced sample was peripheral blood. The receptors shown here come from an elderly man with acute or convalescent COVID-19. Each CDR3 is given with its conserved first and last residue. Fields, in order: V gene, J gene, clone size, CDR3 length, D gene, CDR3 DNA, CDR3 protein. D genes are given only for firm matches. The size of a clone is reported for some rows only, either as once, few or many, or as a class for expanded clones.

TRBV6-2/TRBV6-3,TRBJ2-3,few,16,NA,TGTGCCAGCAGTTACTCGGTGTCTAGTGGCACAGATACGCAGTATTTT,CASSYSVSSGTDTQYF
TRBV30,TRBJ1-1,NA,13,TRBD1,TGTGCCTGGAGTTTCAGGGGGGTCACTGAAGCTTTCTTT,CAWSFRGVTEAFF
TRBV6-5,TRBJ2-7,NA,14,NA,TGTGCCAGCGGGGTTTCGGGGGAACTCTACGAGCAGTACTTC,CASGVSGELYEQYF
TRBV7-9,TRBJ1-4,NA,14,NA,TGTGCCAGCAGCCTGGATATGGGGGGTGAAAAACTGTTTTTT,CASSLDMGGEKLFF
TRBV5-1,TRBJ2-3,NA,15,NA,TGCGCCAGCGTCGACACCGGAGGTAGCACAGATACGCAGTATTTT,CASVDTGGSTDTQYF
TRBV7-2,TRBJ2-5,NA,18,TRBD2,TGTGCCAGCGCTAGCGGGGGGACTAGCGGGACGGGCCCAGAGACCCAGTACTTC,CASASGGTSGTGPETQYF
TRBV3-1/TRBV3-2,TRBJ2-7,once,13,TRBD2,TGTGCCAGCAGCCAAGATCTGGGAGGGACTAAGTACTTC,CASSQDLGGTKYF
TRBV5-1,TRBJ1-6,NA,16,NA,TGCGCCAGCAGCCGAAGACAGAGAACGGACAATTCACCCCTCCACTTT,CASSRRQRTDNSPLHF
TRBV7-9,TRBJ2-7,NA,17,NA,TGTGCCAGCAGCTTAGTTGTAGGTCTCGACATCGCCTACGAGCAGTACTTC,CASSLVVGLDIAYEQYF
TRBV9,TRBJ2-7,NA,14,TRBD1,TGTGCCAGCAGCGTTGGACAGGGAACCTACGAGCAGTACTTC,CASSVGQGTYEQYF
TRBV5-1,TRBJ2-5,NA,13,NA,TGCGCCAGCAGCTTGGGGCAGGGAGGGACCCAGTACTTC,CASSLGQGGTQYF
TRBV28,TRBJ2-7,NA,14,TRBD2,TGTGCCAGCAGTTTGACTAGCGGCTCCTACGAGCAGTACTTC,CASSLTSGSYEQYF
TRBV30,TRBJ1-6,few,14,TRBD1,TGTGCCTGGAGCGCGGACAGGGGGTATTCACCCCTCCACTTT,CAWSADRGYSPLHF
TRBV30,TRBJ1-3,NA,14,NA,TGTGCCTGGAGTGCAGGCCTCCCTGGAAACACCATATATTTT,CAWSAGLPGNTIYF
TRBV6-1,TRBJ1-6,once,14,NA,TGTGCCAGCAGTGAAAGGAACGAAGGGGCACCCCTCCACTTT,CASSERNEGAPLHF
TRBV30,TRBJ1-1,once,16,NA,TGTGCCTGGAGCCCAGAGAGAGGCGTTCCGAACACTGAAGCTTTCTTT,CAWSPERGVPNTEAFF
TRBV5-4,TRBJ2-2,few,15,NA,TGTGCCAGCAGCTTGGCAGGGACGAACACCGGGGAGCTGTTTTTT,CASSLAGTNTGELFF
TRBV5-8,TRBJ2-2,NA,15,TRBD1,TGTGCCAGCAGCAGGACAGGGGGGAACACCGGGGAGCTGTTTTTT,CASSRTGGNTGELFF
TRBV6-5,TRBJ2-5,NA,13,TRBD2,TGTGCCAACAGCGGGGGATGGCAAGAGACCCAGTACTTC,CANSGGWQETQYF
TRBV6-5,TRBJ1-3,NA,16,NA,TGTGCCAGCAGTTACGCTCCCCCGGTCTCTGGAAACACCATATATTTT,CASSYAPPVSGNTIYF
TRBV10-1,TRBJ1-6,NA,10,NA,TGCGCCAGTAGAATTTCACCCCTCCACTTT,CASRISPLHF
TRBV28,TRBJ1-4,NA,13,NA,TGTGCCAGCAGTGGCCCTAGGCATGAAAAACTGTTTTTT,CASSGPRHEKLFF
TRBV7-2,TRBJ2-7,NA,16,TRBD2,TGTGCCAGCAGCCACAGGAGCGGGGGGTCCTCCTACGAGCAGTACTTC,CASSHRSGGSSYEQYF
TRBV6-5,TRBJ2-5,NA,13,NA,TGTGCCAGCAGTCGGACAGTCCAAGAGACCCAGTACTTC,CASSRTVQETQYF
TRBV11-3,TRBJ2-3,NA,15,TRBD2,TGTGCCAGCAGCTTAGAAGCGGGGGGCGGAGATACGCAGTATTTT,CASSLEAGGGDTQYF
TRBV19,TRBJ1-2,once,17,NA,TGTGCCAGTAGTAAGTCGGGTTTCTCCCAGACTAACTATGGCTACACCTTC,CASSKSGFSQTNYGYTF
TRBV30,TRBJ1-4,NA,13,NA,TGTGCCTGGAGTGACGGGGGGAATGAAAAACTGTTTTTT,CAWSDGGNEKLFF
TRBV5-1,TRBJ1-2,NA,16,TRBD1,TGCGCCAGCAGCCTGAACGGACAGGGTGGTTTGATAGGCTACACCTTC,CASSLNGQGGLIGYTF
TRBV24-1,TRBJ2-3,NA,13,NA,TGTGCCACCAGTCGTAGCGCCCCAGATACGCAGTATTTT,CATSRSAPDTQYF
TRBV10-3,TRBJ2-7,NA,13,NA,TGTGCCATCCGGGAAGGGAGTAGGGACGAGCAGTACTTC,CAIREGSRDEQYF
TRBV27,TRBJ2-2,NA,15,NA,TGTGCCAGCAGTTTAATCCAGACGAACACCGGGGAGCTGTTTTTT,CASSLIQTNTGELFF
TRBV12-3/TRBV12-4,TRBJ2-7,NA,13,NA,TGTGCCAGCAGTTTACGTGGCACCTACGAGCAGTACTTC,CASSLRGTYEQYF
TRBV2,TRBJ1-2,NA,16,NA,TGTGCCAGCAGCTTAAAGGGCAGGGGCGATCCCTATGGCTACACCTTC,CASSLKGRGDPYGYTF
TRBV18,TRBJ1-5,NA,15,NA,TGTGCCAGCTCACCACCGGGTGGAGGGATTCAGCCCCAGCATTTT,CASSPPGGGIQPQHF
TRBV27,TRBJ2-1,NA,18,TRBD1,TGTGCCAGCAGTCCGACTCCAGGGGGCGGCAGGTCCTACAATGAGCAGTTCTTC,CASSPTPGGGRSYNEQFF
TRBV7-6,TRBJ2-6,once,22,TRBD1,TGTGCCAGCAGCCAACAGGGGGCGCTAGTGGGTCTCCACAGCTCTGGGGCCAACGTCCTGACTTTC,CASSQQGALVGLHSSGANVLTF
TRBV12-3/TRBV12-4,TRBJ1-5,NA,13,TRBD1,TGTGCCAGCAGTCGACAGGGGTTTCAGCCCCAGCATTTT,CASSRQGFQPQHF
TRBV6-5,TRBJ2-1,NA,14,TRBD2,TGTGCCAGCGAAGCGGGAACCTCCTACAATGAGCAGTTCTTC,CASEAGTSYNEQFF
TRBV6-1,TRBJ1-6,NA,17,NA,TGTGCCAGCAGTGAAAACCACTACCGGGAGCCAAATTCACCCCTCCACTTT,CASSENHYREPNSPLHF
TRBV28,TRBJ1-1,NA,14,NA,TGTGCCAGCAGTCCTGGGGGAGGGGACACTGAAGCTTTCTTT,CASSPGGGDTEAFF
TRBV6-2/TRBV6-3,TRBJ2-7,NA,13,TRBD1,TGTGCCAGCAGTGACAGGGGAGCCTACGAGCAGTACTTC,CASSDRGAYEQYF